This T cell receptor beta chain was identified in a study of beta chain features in type 1 diabetes. Study-wide points: Type 1 diabetes patients had TCRB CDR3s that were shorter (moderately but significantly so) in all four CD4+ subsets. For cells with high TCR expression, cDNA sequencing could yield over-representation.

The CDR3 extends over 16 amino acids. Every bit of the isolated RNA underwent reverse transcription, so sequencing read expressed TCRB transcripts. Assay: immunoSEQ multiplex PCR; the TCRdb copy retains only in-frame clones and omits some. The table shows roughly 730,000 clones, with 13% occurring only once. As regards this clone: What it recognizes is unknown.

The source material was naive CD4+ T cells from blood. This TCR derives from a man between 18 and 29 years old with type 1 diabetes. This sequence joins TRBV21-1 and TRBJ2-7; the listed D gene, TRBD1, was not tested against the DNA. TRBV21-1 is shown as a pseudogene. For the CDR3, the DNA is TGTGCCAGCAGCAAAGTAGTCTGGGGACAGGCCTACGAGCAGTACTTC. Protein: CASSKVVWGQAYEQYF.